The subject of this entry is one T cell receptor (beta chain). Its antigen is currently unknown. Clones were sequenced by immunoSEQ multiplex PCR, and TCRdb holds only the in-frame ones, with some missing. This sample carries about 15,000 clones, roughly 68% of them seen once, and the ten largest clones take around 9%. The entry originates in a study of vaccination effects on CD4 cells after COVID-19. Per the germline V gene, CDR1 is MNHEY and CDR2 is SVGAGI. With 0 bases removed from V and 3 bases from J, the gap between germline ends came to 11 bases. The CDR3 extends over 15 amino acids. Under the ViraFEST assay, PBMC were stimulated with viral peptide pools so that antigen-specific CD4+ T cells expanded. Sequencing was performed afterwards. At the end of around 11 days of culture, CD4+ T cells were isolated. It was two doses of either the BNT162b2 or mRNA-1273 vaccine that participants received. In culture with about 10 IU/ml IL-2 and 9 to 10 ug/ml peptides, PBMC were grown at fewer than 2.5 million per well.

The chain joins TRBV6-5 to TRBJ1-2; TRBD1 might be the D (6 bases). The sequence derives from a human donor who received a COVID-19 vaccine. The sequencing used CD4+ T cells from PBMCs cultured with SARS-CoV-2 spike peptides, collected after COVID-19 vaccination. The CDR3 protein is CASSYSGGSYYGYTF. In nucleotides, the CDR3 is TGTGCCAGCAGTTACTCAGGGGGAAGTTACTATGGCTACACCTTC.